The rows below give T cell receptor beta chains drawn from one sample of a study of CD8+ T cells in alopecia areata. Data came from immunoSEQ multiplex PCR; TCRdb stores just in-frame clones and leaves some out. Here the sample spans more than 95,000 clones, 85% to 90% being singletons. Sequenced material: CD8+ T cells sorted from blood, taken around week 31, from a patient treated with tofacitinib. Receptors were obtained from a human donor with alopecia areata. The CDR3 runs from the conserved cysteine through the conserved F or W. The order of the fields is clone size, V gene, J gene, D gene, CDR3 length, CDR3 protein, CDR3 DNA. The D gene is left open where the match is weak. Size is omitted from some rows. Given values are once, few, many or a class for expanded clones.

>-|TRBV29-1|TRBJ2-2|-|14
CSVESLARSGELFF
TGCAGCGTTGAATCGTTAGCTCGCTCCGGGGAGCTGTTTTTT
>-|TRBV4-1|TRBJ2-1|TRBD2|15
CASSQGSGGRDEQFF
TGCGCCAGCAGCCAAGGTAGCGGGGGACGGGATGAGCAGTTCTTC
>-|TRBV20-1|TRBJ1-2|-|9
CSASSGYTF
TGCAGTGCTAGCTCTGGCTACACCTTC
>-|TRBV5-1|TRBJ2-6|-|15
CASGGGKGGANVLTF
TGCGCCAGCGGGGGCGGGAAAGGTGGGGCCAACGTCCTGACTTTC
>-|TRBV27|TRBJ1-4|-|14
CASSLVYLDEKLFF
TGTGCCAGCAGTTTGGTGTATCTGGATGAAAAACTGTTTTTT
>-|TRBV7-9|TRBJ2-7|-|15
CASSLAQGPSDEQYF
TGTGCCAGCAGCTTAGCGCAAGGTCCCTCCGACGAGCAGTACTTC
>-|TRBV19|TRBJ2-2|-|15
CASSRQVPFTGELFF
TGTGCCAGTAGTAGACAGGTGCCATTCACCGGGGAGCTGTTTTTT
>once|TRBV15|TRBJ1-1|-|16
CATSRVPVSPGTEAFF
TGTGCCACCAGCAGAGTCCCCGTTAGTCCTGGGACTGAAGCTTTCTTT
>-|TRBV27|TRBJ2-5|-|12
CATVDNRETQYF
TGTGCCACGGTCGACAATAGAGAGACCCAGTACTTC
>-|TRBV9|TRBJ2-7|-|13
CASSARLSSGQYF
TGTGCCAGCAGCGCCCGGCTCTCATCGGGGCAGTACTTC
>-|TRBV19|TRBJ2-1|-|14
CASGAWGSYNEQFF
TGTGCCAGTGGGGCGTGGGGCTCCTACAATGAGCAGTTCTTC
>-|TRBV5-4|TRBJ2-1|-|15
CASSLSGGKWNEQFF
TGTGCCAGCAGCTTGTCGGGGGGCAAGTGGAATGAGCAGTTCTTC
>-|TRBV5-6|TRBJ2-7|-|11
CASSLGPEQYF
TGTGCCAGCAGCTTAGGACCCGAGCAGTACTTC
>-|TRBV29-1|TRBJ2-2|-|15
CSVEVGSMNTGELFF
TGCAGCGTTGAAGTTGGCAGTATGAACACCGGGGAGCTGTTTTTT
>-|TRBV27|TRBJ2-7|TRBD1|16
CASSLIRTGGTYEQYF
TGTGCCAGCAGTTTAATAAGGACAGGGGGTACCTACGAGCAGTACTTC
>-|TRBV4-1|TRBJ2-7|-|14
CASSQDIGTYEQYF
TGCGCCAGCAGCCAAGATATCGGGACCTACGAGCAGTACTTC
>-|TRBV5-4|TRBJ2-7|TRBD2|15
CASSLRGGEPYEQYF
TGTGCCAGCAGCTTGCGCGGGGGGGAACCCTACGAGCAGTACTTC
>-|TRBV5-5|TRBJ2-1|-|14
CASSSPAGYNEQFF
TGTGCCAGCAGCTCCCCGGCAGGCTACAATGAGCAGTTCTTC
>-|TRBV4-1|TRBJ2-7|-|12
CASSQGVDEQYF
TGCGCCAGCAGCCAAGGGGTGGACGAGCAGTACTTC
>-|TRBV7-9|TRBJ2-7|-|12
CASSGPGIEQYF
TGTGCCAGCAGCGGCCCAGGCATCGAGCAGTACTTC
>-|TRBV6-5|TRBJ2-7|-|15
CASNPGQTTHYEQYF
TGTGCCAGCAACCCAGGACAGACCACTCACTACGAGCAGTACTTC
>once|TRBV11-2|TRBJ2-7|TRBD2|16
CASKRTSGRKYYEQYF
TGTGCCAGTAAAAGGACTAGCGGGAGGAAATACTACGAGCAGTACTTC
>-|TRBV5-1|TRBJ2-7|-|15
CASSLAPDGTYEQYF
TGCGCCAGCAGCTTGGCCCCGGACGGAACCTACGAGCAGTACTTC
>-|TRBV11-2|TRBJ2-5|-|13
CASSLTDYETQYF
TGTGCCAGCAGCTTAACTGATTACGAGACCCAGTACTTC
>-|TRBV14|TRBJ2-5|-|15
CASSQDGGYQETQYF
TGTGCCAGCAGCCAAGATGGGGGATATCAAGAGACCCAGTACTTC
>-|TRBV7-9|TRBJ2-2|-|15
CASSFGGEAAGELFF
TGTGCCAGCAGCTTTGGAGGGGAAGCAGCCGGGGAGCTGTTTTTT
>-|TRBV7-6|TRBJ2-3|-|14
CASSPQSGFDTQYF
TGTGCCAGCAGCCCCCAAAGCGGCTTTGATACGCAGTATTTT
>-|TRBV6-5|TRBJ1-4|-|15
CASSYSGSEGEKLFF
TGTGCCAGCAGTTACTCGGGCAGCGAAGGGGAAAAACTGTTTTTT
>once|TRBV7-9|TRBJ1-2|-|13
CASSGQTNYGYTF
TGTGCCAGCAGCGGACAAACTAACTATGGCTACACCTTC
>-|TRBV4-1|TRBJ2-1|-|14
CASSQEATYNEQFF
TGCGCCAGCAGCCAAGAGGCCACCTACAATGAGCAGTTCTTC
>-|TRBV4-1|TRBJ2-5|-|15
CASSQVEGGEETQYF
TGCGCCAGCAGCCAAGTAGAGGGCGGCGAAGAGACCCAGTACTTC
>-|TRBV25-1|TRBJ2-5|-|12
CASSAGQETQYF
TGTGCCAGCAGTGCGGGGCAAGAGACCCAGTACTTC
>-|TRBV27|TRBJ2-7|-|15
CASSPTWADSYEQYF
TGTGCCAGCAGCCCTACCTGGGCTGACTCCTACGAGCAGTACTTC
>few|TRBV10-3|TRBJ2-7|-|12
CAISVQPYEQYF
TGTGCCATCAGTGTACAGCCCTACGAGCAGTACTTC
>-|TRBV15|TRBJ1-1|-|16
CATSRGRTTEGTEAFF
TGTGCCACCAGCAGGGGAAGGACCACCGAGGGAACTGAAGCTTTCTTT
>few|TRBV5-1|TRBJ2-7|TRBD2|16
CASSFTSGRLVYEQYF
TGCGCCAGCAGCTTTACTAGCGGGAGGCTAGTCTACGAGCAGTACTTC
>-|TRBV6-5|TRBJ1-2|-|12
CASSPSGMGYTF
TGTGCCAGCAGTCCTTCTGGAATGGGCTACACCTTC
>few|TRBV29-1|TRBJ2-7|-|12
CSVDNDQNEQYF
TGCAGCGTTGATAATGACCAGAACGAGCAGTACTTC
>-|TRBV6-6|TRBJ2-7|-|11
CASSESYEQYF
TGTGCCAGCAGTGAATCCTACGAGCAGTACTTC
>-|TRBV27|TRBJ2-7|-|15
CASSLAGGVVYEQYF
TGTGCCAGCAGTTTGGCCGGGGGCGTGGTCTACGAGCAGTACTTC
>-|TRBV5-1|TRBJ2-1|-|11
CASSLDSEQFF
TGCGCCAGCAGCTTGGACTCCGAGCAGTTCTTC
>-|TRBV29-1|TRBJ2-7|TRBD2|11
CSVLADYEQYF
TGCAGCGTTCTAGCGGACTACGAGCAGTACTTC
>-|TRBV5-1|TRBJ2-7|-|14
CASSFTGIDYEQYF
TGCGCCAGCAGCTTTACAGGGATCGACTACGAGCAGTACTTC
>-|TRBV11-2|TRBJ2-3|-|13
CASSPRQWDTQYF
TGTGCCAGCAGCCCCCGACAGTGGGATACGCAGTATTTT
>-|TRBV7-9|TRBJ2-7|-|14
CASSPEGGGNEQYF
TGTGCCAGCAGCCCCGAAGGGGGGGGCAACGAGCAGTACTTC
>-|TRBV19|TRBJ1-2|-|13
CASSPDSGNGYTF
TGTGCCAGTAGTCCCGATTCGGGGAATGGCTACACCTTC
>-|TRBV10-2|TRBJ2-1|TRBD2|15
CASSLTSGAMDEQFF
TGCGCCAGCAGTTTAACTAGCGGGGCTATGGATGAGCAGTTCTTC
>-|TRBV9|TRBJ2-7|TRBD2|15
CASSAYGLADYEQYF
TGTGCCAGCAGCGCTTATGGGCTAGCGGACTACGAGCAGTACTTC
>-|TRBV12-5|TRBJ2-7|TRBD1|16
CASGLVNRGFFYEQYF
TGTGCTAGTGGTTTGGTAAACAGGGGCTTTTTCTACGAGCAGTACTTC
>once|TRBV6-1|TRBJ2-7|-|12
CASSEYPYEQYF
TGTGCCAGCAGTGAATACCCCTACGAGCAGTACTTC
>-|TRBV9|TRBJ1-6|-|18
CASSVGPQGWGANSPLHF
TGTGCCAGCAGCGTAGGACCCCAAGGGTGGGGGGCAAATTCACCCCTCCACTTT
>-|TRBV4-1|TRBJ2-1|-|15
CASSQDRGSRNEQFF
TGCGCCAGCAGCCAAGATCGGGGCAGTAGGAATGAGCAGTTCTTC
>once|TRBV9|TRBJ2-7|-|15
CASSPGASNFHEQYF
TGTGCCAGCAGCCCCGGGGCTAGCAATTTTCACGAGCAGTACTTC
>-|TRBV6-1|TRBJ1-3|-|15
CASSESGTLGNTIYF
TGTGCCAGCAGTGAATCTGGGACCCTGGGAAACACCATATATTTT
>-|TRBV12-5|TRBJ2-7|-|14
CASGLGGQTYEQYF
TGTGCTAGTGGTTTGGGAGGACAGACCTACGAGCAGTACTTC
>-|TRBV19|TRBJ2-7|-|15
CASSMTGPLGYEQYF
TGTGCCAGTAGTATGACAGGCCCCCTCGGGTACGAGCAGTACTTC
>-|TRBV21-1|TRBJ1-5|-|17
CASSKAKAGYSNQPQHF
TGTGCCAGCAGCAAAGCGAAGGCGGGGTATAGCAATCAGCCCCAGCATTTT
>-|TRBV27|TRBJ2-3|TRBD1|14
CASSRQGATDTQYF
TGTGCCAGCAGTAGACAGGGGGCCACAGATACGCAGTATTTT
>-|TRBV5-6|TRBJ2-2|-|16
CASSLRGLGVHGELFF
TGTGCCAGCAGCTTAAGAGGGTTGGGCGTTCACGGGGAGCTGTTTTTT
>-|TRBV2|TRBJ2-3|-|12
CASMPWLDTQYF
TGTGCCAGCATGCCATGGCTGGATACGCAGTATTTT